A selection of T cell receptor beta chains follows, all from one sample in a study of control samples from healthy donors and cancer patients. The data were produced by immunoSEQ multiplex PCR, yet TCRdb's version contains in-frame clones alone and is incomplete. The table has tens of thousands of clones, more than 85% seen once. The sequenced sample was PBMCs. These receptor sequences come from a man younger than 45 with colorectal cancer. CDR3s include the opening cysteine and the closing phenylalanine or tryptophan.

>TRBJ2-1|TRBV30
CAWSLLVGQFNEQFF
>TRBJ1-1|TRBV5-6
CASSLVGGNTEAFF
>TRBJ1-1|TRBV6-2/TRBV6-3
CASSYREMNTEAFF
>TRBJ2-1|TRBV2
CATGGFSYNEQFF
>TRBJ1-3|TRBV7-8
CASSLAYGAGNTIYF
>TRBJ1-2|TRBV5-4
CASSSVRTGGYGYTF
>TRBJ2-1|TRBV4-3
CASSRSGAFGISSYNEQFF
>TRBJ2-7|TRBV3-1/TRBV3-2
CASRGDTYYEQYF
>TRBJ1-2|TRBV10-1
CASSTTGIEDYGYTF
>TRBJ2-2|TRBV3-1/TRBV3-2
CASSRPLASTNTGELFF
>TRBJ1-2|TRBV4-1
CASSRGGYGYTF
>TRBJ2-2|TRBV6-6
CASSLGQGTNTGELFF
>TRBJ1-2|TRBV7-2
CASSYRQGGYGYTF
>TRBJ2-5|TRBV15
CATSRSRGEETQYF
>TRBJ2-2|TRBV9
CASSLSGGGNTGELFF
>TRBJ1-1|TRBV27
CASSLGDTNTEAFF
>TRBJ2-3|TRBV6-5
CASSRRRDTQYF
>TRBJ2-3|TRBV5-1
CASSLGEMGYSSTDTQYF
>TRBJ1-5|TRBV19
CASSGHQSNQPQHF
>TRBJ2-5|TRBV5-1
CASSARPGQQETQYF
>TRBJ2-1|TRBV3-1/TRBV3-2
CASSQAGGGVSLGYNEQFF
>TRBJ1-4|TRBV3-1/TRBV3-2
CASSQDGAGRRKLFF
>TRBJ1-4|TRBV12-3/TRBV12-4
CASTLGGEKLFF
>TRBJ2-6|TRBV5-5
CASSFPDVLTF
>TRBJ1-1|TRBV14
CASSLGRVAMNTEAFF
>TRBJ1-1|TRBV5-1
CASSLNVAVLPEAFF
>TRBJ2-6|TRBV7-9
CASSSGVRANVLTF
>TRBJ1-2|TRBV30
CAWRPLGVTYGYTF
>TRBJ1-4|TRBV15
CATSRVQRTEKLFF
>TRBJ2-5|TRBV5-5
CASSLDQPQETQYF
>TRBJ2-6|TRBV6-5
CASKSSVSGANVLTF
>TRBJ2-1|TRBV5-4
CASSFSRDRENEQFF
>TRBJ2-7|TRBV19
CASSPSGVREQYF
>TRBJ2-1|TRBV10-3
CAISEPYLAYNEQFF
>TRBJ1-5|TRBV19
CASSRGDRASNQPQHF
>TRBJ2-5|TRBV12-3/TRBV12-4
CASSLSPETQYF
>TRBJ2-7|TRBV7-2
CASSSPKLTSGNYEQYF
>TRBJ1-4|TRBV4-2
CASSKNTENEKLFF
>TRBJ2-2|TRBV9
CASSLSGWSGELFF
>TRBJ1-6|TRBV4-1
CASSQGAPTGLNNSPLHF
>TRBJ2-3|TRBV11-3
CASSLEKKRSSGGSSSTDTQYF
>TRBJ1-1|TRBV18
CASSPPDVRGAFF
>TRBJ2-3|TRBV4-3
CASSPGQGGLDTQYF
>TRBJ2-5|TRBV7-2
CASSFRGGWETQYF
>TRBJ1-4|TRBV4-3
CASSRTGGGEKLFF
>TRBJ2-3|TRBV6-5
CASSYAPTGYADTQYF
>TRBJ1-2|TRBV14
CASSPDRSYGYTF
>TRBJ2-2|TRBV5-1
CASSSRVAGELFF
>TRBJ2-5|TRBV4-3
CASSQDRGKGQETQYF
>TRBJ1-1|TRBV11-2
CASSFSRRIGGTEAFF
>TRBJ2-7|TRBV5-1
CASSGTAAKRDREQYF
>TRBJ1-2|TRBV24-1
CATSDYRGDGYTF
>TRBJ2-3|TRBV6-5
CAAHGATDYTDTQYF
>TRBJ1-2|TRBV27
CASSPLGRNYGYTF
>TRBJ2-3|TRBV12-3/TRBV12-4
CASSSPDTQYF
>TRBJ1-2|TRBV27
CASSSPGQGVGYTF
>TRBJ2-2|TRBV18
CASSPYQQVVSGELFF
>TRBJ1-5|TRBV6-5
CASRIRAGWGQPQHF
>TRBJ1-5|TRBV3-1/TRBV3-2
CASSQETGESNQPQHF
>TRBJ1-6|TRBV5-6
CASSLDQGQGNSPLHF